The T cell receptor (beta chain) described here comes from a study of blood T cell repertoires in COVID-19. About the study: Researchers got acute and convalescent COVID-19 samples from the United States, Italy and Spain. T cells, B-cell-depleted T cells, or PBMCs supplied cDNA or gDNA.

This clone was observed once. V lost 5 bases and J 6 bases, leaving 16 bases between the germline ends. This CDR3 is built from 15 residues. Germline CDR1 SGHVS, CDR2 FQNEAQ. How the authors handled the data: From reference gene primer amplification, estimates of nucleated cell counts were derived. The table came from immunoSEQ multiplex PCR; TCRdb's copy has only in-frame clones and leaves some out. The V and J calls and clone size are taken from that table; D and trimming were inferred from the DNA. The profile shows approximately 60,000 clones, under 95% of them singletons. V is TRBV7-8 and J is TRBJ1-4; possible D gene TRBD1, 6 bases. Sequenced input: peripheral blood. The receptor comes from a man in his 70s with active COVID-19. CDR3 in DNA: TGTGCCAGCAGCCCGGGGGGGGGCTATGATGAAAAACTGTTTTTT. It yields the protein CASSPGGGYDEKLFF.